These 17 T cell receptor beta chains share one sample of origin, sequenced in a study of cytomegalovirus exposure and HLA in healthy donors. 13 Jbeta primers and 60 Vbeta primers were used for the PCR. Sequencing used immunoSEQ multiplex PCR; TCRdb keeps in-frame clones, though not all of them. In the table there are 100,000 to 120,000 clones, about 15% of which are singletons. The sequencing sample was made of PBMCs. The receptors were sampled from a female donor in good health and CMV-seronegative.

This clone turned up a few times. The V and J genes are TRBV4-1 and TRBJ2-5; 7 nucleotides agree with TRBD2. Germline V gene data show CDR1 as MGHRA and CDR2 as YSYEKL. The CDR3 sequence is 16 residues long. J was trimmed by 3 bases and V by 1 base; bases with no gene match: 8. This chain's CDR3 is CASSQGALAGEETQYF. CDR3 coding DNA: TGCGCCAGCAGCCAAGGCGCTTTGGCGGGGGAAGAGACCCAGTACTTC.

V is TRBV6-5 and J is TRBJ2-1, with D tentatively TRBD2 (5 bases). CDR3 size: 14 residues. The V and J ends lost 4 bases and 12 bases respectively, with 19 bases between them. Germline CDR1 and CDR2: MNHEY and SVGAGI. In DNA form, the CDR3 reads TGTGCCAGCAGTTCCCCTACCGAGGGATCCGTGCAGTTCTTC. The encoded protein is CASSSPTEGSVQFF.

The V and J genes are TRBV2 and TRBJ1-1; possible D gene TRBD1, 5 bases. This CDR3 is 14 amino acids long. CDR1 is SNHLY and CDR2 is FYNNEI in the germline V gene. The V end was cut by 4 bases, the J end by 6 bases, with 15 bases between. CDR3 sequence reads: CASSVLGPKSEAFF. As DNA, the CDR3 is TGTGCCAGCAGTGTATTGGGGCCCAAATCTGAAGCTTTCTTT.

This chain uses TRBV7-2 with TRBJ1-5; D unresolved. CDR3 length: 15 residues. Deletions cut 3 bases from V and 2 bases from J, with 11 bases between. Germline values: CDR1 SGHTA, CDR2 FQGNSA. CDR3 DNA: TGTGCCAGCAGCTTCGTGGGCGGGGGCAATCAGCCCCAGCATTTT. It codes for CASSFVGGGNQPQHF.

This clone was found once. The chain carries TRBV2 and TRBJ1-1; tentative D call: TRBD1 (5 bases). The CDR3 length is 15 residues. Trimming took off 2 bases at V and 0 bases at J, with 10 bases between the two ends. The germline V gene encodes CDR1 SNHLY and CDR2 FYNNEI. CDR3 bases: TGTGCCAGCAGTGAACAGGGCGCCTTGAACACTGAAGCTTTCTTT. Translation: CASSEQGALNTEAFF.

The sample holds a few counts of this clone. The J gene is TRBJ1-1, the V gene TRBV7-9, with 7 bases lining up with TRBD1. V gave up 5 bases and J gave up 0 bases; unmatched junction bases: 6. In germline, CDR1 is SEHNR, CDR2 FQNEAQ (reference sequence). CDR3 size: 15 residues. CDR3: CASSPRQGMNTEAFF. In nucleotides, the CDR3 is TGTGCCAGCAGCCCCCGACAGGGAATGAACACTGAAGCTTTCTTT.

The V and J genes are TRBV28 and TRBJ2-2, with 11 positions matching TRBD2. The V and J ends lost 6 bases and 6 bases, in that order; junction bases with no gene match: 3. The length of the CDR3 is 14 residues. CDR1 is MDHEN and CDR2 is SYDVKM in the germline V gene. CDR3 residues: CASSMGLAAGELFF. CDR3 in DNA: TGTGCCAGCAGCATGGGACTAGCGGCCGGGGAGCTGTTTTTT.

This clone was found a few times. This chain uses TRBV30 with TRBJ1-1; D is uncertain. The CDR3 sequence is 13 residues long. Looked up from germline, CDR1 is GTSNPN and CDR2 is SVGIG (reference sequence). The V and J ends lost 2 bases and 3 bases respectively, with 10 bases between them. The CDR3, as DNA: TGTGCCTGGAGTCCAGGCCATCACACTGAAGCTTTCTTT. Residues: CAWSPGHHTEAFF.

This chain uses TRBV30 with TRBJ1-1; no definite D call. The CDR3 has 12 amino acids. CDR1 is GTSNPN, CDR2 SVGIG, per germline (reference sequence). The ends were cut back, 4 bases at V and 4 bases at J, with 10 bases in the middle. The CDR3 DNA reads TGTGCCTGGATTGCCATGAGCACTGAAGCTTTCTTT. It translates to CAWIAMSTEAFF.

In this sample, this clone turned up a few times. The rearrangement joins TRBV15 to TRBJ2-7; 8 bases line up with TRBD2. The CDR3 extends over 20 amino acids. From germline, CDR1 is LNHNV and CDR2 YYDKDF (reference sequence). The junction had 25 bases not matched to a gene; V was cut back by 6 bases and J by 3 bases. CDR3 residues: CATRQKGTITTREGSYEQYF. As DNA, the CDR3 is TGTGCCACCAGGCAAAAGGGAACCATCACGACACGGGAGGGCAGCTACGAGCAGTACTTC.

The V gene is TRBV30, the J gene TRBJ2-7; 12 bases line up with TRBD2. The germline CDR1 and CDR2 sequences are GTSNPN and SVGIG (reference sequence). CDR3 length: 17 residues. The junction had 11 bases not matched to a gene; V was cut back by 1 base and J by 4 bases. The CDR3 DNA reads TGTGCCTGGAGTGGGCCTACCGGGACTAGCGGGCCTTACGAGCAGTACTTC. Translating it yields CAWSGPTGTSGPYEQYF.

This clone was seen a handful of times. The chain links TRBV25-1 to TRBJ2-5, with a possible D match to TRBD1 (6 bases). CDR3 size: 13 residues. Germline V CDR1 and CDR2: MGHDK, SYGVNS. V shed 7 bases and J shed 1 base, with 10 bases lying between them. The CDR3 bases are TGTGCCAGCACCCGGGACACCCAAGAGACCCAGTACTTC. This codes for CASTRDTQETQYF.

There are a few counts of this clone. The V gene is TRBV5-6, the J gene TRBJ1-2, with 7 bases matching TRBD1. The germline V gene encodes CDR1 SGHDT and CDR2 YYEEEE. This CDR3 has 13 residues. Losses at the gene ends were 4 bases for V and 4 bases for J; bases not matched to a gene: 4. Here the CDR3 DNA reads TGTGCCAGCAGCCTGACAGGGATCTATGGCTACACCTTC. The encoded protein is CASSLTGIYGYTF.

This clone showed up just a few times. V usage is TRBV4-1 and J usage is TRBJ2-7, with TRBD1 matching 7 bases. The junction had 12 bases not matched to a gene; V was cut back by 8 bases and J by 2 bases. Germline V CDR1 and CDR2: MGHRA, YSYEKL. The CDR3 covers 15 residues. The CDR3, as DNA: TGCGCCAGCGCCCAAGGAGGCACAGGGGCCTACGAGCAGTACTTC. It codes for CASAQGGTGAYEQYF.

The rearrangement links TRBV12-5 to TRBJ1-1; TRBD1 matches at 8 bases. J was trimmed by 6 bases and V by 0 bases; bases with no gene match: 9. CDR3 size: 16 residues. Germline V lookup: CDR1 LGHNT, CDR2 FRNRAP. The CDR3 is CASGLVTGVKYAEAFF. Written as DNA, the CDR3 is TGTGCTAGTGGTTTGGTGACAGGGGTGAAGTACGCTGAAGCTTTCTTT.

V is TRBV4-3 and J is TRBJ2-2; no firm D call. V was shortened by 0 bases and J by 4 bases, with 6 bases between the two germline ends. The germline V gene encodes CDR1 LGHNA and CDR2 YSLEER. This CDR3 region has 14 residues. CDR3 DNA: TGCGCCAGCAGCCAAGATGAGGCCACCGGGGAGCTGTTTTTT. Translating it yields CASSQDEATGELFF.

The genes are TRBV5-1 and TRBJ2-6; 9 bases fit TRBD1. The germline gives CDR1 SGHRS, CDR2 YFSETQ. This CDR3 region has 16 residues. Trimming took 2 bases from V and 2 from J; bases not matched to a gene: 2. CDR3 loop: CASSFTGGAGANVLTF. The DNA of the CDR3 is TGCGCCAGCAGCTTCACAGGGGGCGCTGGGGCCAACGTCCTGACTTTC. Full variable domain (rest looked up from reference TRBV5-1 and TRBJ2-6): KAGVTQTPRYLIKTRGQQVTLSCSPISGHRSVSWYQQTPGQGLQFLFEYFSETQRNKGNFPGRFSGRQFSNSRSEMNVSTLELGDSALYLCASSFTGGAGANVLTFGAGSRLTVL.